These 13 T cell receptor beta chains came from one sample sequenced in a study of blood T cell repertoires in COVID-19. The table came from immunoSEQ multiplex PCR; TCRdb's copy has only in-frame clones and leaves some out. The sample consists of 470,000 or so clones, around 89% of them appearing once. The sample consisted of peripheral blood. The receptors stem from a young woman with acute or convalescent COVID-19.

V usage is TRBV15 and J usage is TRBJ2-3; D ambiguous. CDR1 is LNHNV, CDR2 YYDKDF, per germline (reference sequence). This CDR3 is 16 amino acids long. Trimming took 4 bases from V and 4 from J, leaving 18 bases between them. Written as DNA, the CDR3 is TGTGCCACCAGCAAACTCCTAGGAACATCAGCAGATACGCAGTATTTT. Amino acids: CATSKLLGTSADTQYF. The complete variable domain, with remaining parts taken from reference TRBV15 and TRBJ2-3, reads DAMVIQNPRYQVTQFGKPVTLSCSQTLNHNVMYWYQQKSSQAPKLLFHYYDKDFNNEADTPDNFQSRRPNTSFCFLDIRSPGLGDTAMYLCATSKLLGTSADTQYFGPGTRLTVL.

This clone has a handful of counts. The chain is built from TRBV3-1 (or the pseudogene TRBV3-2) and TRBJ1-5; D possibly corresponds to TRBD1 (6 bases). The V end lost 4 bases, the J end lost 11 bases, and 15 bases lay between the germline ends. CDR1 and CDR2 (germline): LGHDT, YNNKEL (reference sequence). The CDR3 is made up of 13 amino acids. The DNA of the CDR3 is TGTGCCAGCAGCCGCTTGACAGGAACAGCCCAGCATTTT. The encoded protein is CASSRLTGTAQHF.

The V and J genes are TRBV2 and TRBJ2-7, with D perhaps TRBD1 or TRBD2 (7 bases each). This CDR3 is built from 12 residues. Trimming removed 10 bases at V and 5 bases at J, with 15 bases between. Germline CDR1 SNHLY, CDR2 FYNNEI. The CDR3 DNA sequence: TGTGCCATCAGGGGGAGGGTGGACGAGCAGTACTTC. It yields the protein CAIRGRVDEQYF.

This clone was found once. This chain connects TRBV19 to TRBJ1-2; D is unresolved. The CDR3 is 15 residues long. Between the trimmed V and J ends, which lost 3 bases and 7 bases, there was a span of 18 bases. The germline V gene has CDR1 LNHDA and CDR2 SQIVND (reference sequence). Written as DNA, the CDR3 is TGTGCCAGTAGTATTATACAGTCGGTGATGAGTGGCTACACCTTC. It is translated as CASSIIQSVMSGYTF.

The J gene is TRBJ2-3, the V gene TRBV2, with TRBD2 identical over 8 bases. Germline assignment: CDR1 SNHLY and CDR2 FYNNEI. CDR3 length: 16 residues. Unmatched junction bases numbered 4, after V lost 1 base and J lost 1 base. The CDR3 DNA is TGTGCCAGCAGTGAAGGGGGAGCGGGGGGCACAGATACGCAGTATTTT. This encodes CASSEGGAGGTDTQYF. The full variable domain, its missing parts supplied by reference TRBV2 and TRBJ2-3, is EPEVTQTPSHQVTQMGQEVILRCVPISNHLYFYWYRQILGQKVEFLVSFYNNEISEKSEIFDDQFSVERPDGSNFTLKIRSTKLEDSAMYFCASSEGGAGGTDTQYFGPGTRLTVL.

The chain recombines TRBV10-3 with TRBJ2-2; no reliable D call. Germline V lookup: CDR1 ENHRY, CDR2 SYGVKD. The germline V and J ends were trimmed by 6 bases and 3 bases, with 8 bases remaining between them. The CDR3 runs to 13 residues. The CDR3 is CAISRHDTGELFF. As DNA, the CDR3 is TGTGCCATCAGCCGACATGACACCGGGGAGCTGTTTTTT.

This clone was seen a single time. The chain has TRBV30 and TRBJ2-5; D perhaps matches TRBD1 (6 bases). The germline V and J ends were trimmed by 0 bases and 4 bases, with 12 bases remaining between them. Germline values: CDR1 GTSNPN, CDR2 SVGIG (reference sequence). The CDR3 consists of 14 residues. CDR3 sequence: CAWSVRGWGETQYF. In nucleotides, the CDR3 is TGTGCCTGGAGTGTCAGGGGATGGGGAGAGACCCAGTACTTC.

The chain is built from TRBV10-3 and TRBJ2-3, with D maybe TRBD2 (5 bases). CDR3 length: 15 amino acids. Between the trimmed V and J ends, which lost 2 bases and 4 bases, there was a span of 13 bases. Germline CDR1 ENHRY, CDR2 SYGVKD. The CDR3 DNA follows: TGTGCCATCAGTGAGAGGTGGCTAGCAGCAGATACGCAGTATTTT. Translation gives CAISERWLAADTQYF.

The chain combines TRBV6-2 or TRBV6-3 with TRBJ1-2, with D uncertain. Germline assignment: CDR1 MNHEY and CDR2 SVGEGT. The CDR3 length is 17 residues. The V gene lost 6 bases and the J gene lost 0 bases, with 20 bases spanning the gap. The CDR3 DNA reads as TGTGCCAGCAGCCCCCTGGGCATCTACAACCCTAACTATGGCTACACCTTC. Translation: CASSPLGIYNPNYGYTF.

This chain connects TRBV27 to TRBJ1-1; a possible D gene is TRBD1 (6 bases). Trimming stripped 6 bases from V and 0 bases from J, with 11 bases between. The CDR3 consists of 14 residues. The germline gives CDR1 MNHEY, CDR2 SMNVEV (reference sequence). This CDR3 reads CASRRDNLNTEAFF. The DNA of the CDR3 is TGTGCCAGCAGGAGGGACAACCTGAACACTGAAGCTTTCTTT.

This clone occurred once. The chain carries TRBV7-8 and TRBJ2-3; D may be TRBD1 (6 bases). V gave up 5 bases and J gave up 3 bases, with 15 bases separating them. This CDR3 spans 15 amino acids. Germline CDR1 SGHVS, CDR2 FQNEAQ. Here the CDR3 reads CASSREARGTDTQYF. The CDR3 DNA reads as TGTGCCAGCAGCCGAGAGGCTAGGGGGACAGATACGCAGTATTTT.

The chain joins TRBV30 to TRBJ2-7, with a weak D call TRBD2 (6 bases). This CDR3 has 13 amino acids. Germline assignment: CDR1 GTSNPN and CDR2 SVGIG (reference sequence). Between the trimmed V and J ends, which lost 3 bases and 7 bases, there was a span of 16 bases. The CDR3 loop reads CAWSTGLLREQYF. CDR3 nucleotide sequence: TGTGCCTGGAGCACGGGACTCCTCCGGGAGCAGTACTTC.

The chain combines TRBV7-9 with TRBJ2-5; 9 bases are shared with TRBD1. Per the germline V gene, CDR1 is SEHNR and CDR2 is FQNEAQ (reference sequence). Germline trimming cut 2 bases from V and 0 bases from J; bases unmatched to any gene: 4. The CDR3 covers 16 residues. The CDR3 nucleotides are TGTGCCAGCAGCTTAAAGGACAGGGGACACCAAGAGACCCAGTACTTC. Translated, it gives CASSLKDRGHQETQYF.